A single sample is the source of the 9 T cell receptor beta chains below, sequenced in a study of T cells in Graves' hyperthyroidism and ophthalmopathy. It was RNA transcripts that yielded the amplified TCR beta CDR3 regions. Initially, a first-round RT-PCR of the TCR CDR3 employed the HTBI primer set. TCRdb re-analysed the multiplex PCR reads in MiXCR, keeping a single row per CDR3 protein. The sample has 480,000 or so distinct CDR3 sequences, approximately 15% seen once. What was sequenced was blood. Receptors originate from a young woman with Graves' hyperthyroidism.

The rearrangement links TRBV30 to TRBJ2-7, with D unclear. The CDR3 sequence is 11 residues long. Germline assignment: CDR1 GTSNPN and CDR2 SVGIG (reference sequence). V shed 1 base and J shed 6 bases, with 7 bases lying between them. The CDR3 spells CAWSASSEQYF. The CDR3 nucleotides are TGTGCCTGGAGTGCGTCTAGCGAGCAGTACTTC.

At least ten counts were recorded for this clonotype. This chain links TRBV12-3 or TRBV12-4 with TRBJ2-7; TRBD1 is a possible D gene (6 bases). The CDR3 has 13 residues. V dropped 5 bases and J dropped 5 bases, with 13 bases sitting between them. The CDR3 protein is CASSPHTGNEQYF. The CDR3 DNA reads TGTGCCAGCAGTCCCCATACAGGGAACGAGCAGTACTTC.

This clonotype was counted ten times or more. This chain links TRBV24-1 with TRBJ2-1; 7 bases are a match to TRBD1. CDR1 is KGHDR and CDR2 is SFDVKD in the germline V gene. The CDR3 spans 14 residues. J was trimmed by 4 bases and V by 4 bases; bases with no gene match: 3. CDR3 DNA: TGTGCCACCAGTGACCAGACAGGGTACAATGAGCAGTTCTTC. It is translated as CATSDQTGYNEQFF.

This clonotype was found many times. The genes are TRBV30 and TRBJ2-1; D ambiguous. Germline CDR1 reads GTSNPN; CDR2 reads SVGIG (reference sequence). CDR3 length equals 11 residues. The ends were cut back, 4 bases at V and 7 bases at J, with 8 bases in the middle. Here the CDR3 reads CAWTEWNEQFF. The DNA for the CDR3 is TGTGCCTGGACAGAGTGGAATGAGCAGTTCTTC.

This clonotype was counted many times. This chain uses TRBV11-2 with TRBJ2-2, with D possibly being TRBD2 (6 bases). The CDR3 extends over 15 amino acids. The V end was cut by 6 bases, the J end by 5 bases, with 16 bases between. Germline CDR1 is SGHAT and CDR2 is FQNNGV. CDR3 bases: TGTGCCAGCAGAGTAGCGGAGCAGCGGACCGGGGAGCTGTTTTTT. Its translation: CASRVAEQRTGELFF.

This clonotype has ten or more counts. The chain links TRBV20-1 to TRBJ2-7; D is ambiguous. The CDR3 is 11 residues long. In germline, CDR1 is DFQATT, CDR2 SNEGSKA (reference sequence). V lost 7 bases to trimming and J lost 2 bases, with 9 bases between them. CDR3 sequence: CSEVETYEQYV. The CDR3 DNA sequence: TGCAGTGAGGTCGAAACCTACGAGCAGTACGTC.

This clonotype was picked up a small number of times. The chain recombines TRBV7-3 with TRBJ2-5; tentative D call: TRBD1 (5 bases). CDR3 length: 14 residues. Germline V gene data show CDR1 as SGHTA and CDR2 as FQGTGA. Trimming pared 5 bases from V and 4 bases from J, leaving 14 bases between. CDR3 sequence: CASSADQGAETQYF. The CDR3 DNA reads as TGTGCCAGCAGCGCTGACCAAGGGGCAGAGACCCAGTACTTC.

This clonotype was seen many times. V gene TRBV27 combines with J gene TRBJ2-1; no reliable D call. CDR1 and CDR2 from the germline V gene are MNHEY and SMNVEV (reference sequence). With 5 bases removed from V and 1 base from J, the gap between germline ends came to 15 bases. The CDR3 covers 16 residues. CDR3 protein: CASSPYPRGSYNEQFF. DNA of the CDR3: TGTGCCAGCAGTCCCTACCCGCGCGGTTCCTACAATGAGCAGTTCTTC.

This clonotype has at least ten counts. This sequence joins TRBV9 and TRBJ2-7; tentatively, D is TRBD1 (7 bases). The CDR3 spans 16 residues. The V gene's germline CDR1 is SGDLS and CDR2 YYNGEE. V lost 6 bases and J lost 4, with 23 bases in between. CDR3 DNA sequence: TGTGCCAGCACCCCATCAACTACAGGGGCGGGATACGAGCAGTACTTC. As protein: CASTPSTTGAGYEQYF. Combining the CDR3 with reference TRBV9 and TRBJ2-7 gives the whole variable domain DSGVTQTPKHLITATGQRVTLRCSPRSGDLSVYWYQQSLDQGLQFLIQYYNGEERAKGNILERFSAQQFPDLHSELNLSSLELGDSALYFCASTPSTTGAGYEQYFGPGTRLTVT.